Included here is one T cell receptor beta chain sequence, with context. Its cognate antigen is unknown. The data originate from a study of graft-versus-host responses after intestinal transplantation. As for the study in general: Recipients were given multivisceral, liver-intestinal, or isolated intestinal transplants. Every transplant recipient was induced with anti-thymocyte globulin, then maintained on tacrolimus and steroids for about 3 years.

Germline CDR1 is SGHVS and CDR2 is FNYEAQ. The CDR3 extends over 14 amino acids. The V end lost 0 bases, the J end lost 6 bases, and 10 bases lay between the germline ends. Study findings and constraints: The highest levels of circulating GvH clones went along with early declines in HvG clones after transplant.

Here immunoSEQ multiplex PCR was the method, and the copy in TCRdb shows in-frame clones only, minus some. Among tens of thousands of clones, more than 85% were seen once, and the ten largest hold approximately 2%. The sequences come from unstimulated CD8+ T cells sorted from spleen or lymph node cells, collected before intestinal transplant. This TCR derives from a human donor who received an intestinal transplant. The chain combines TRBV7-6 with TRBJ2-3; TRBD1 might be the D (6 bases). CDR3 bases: TGTGCCAGCAGCTTAGCGGGGGCCTCGGATACGCAGTATTTT. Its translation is CASSLAGASDTQYF.